The entry that follows covers one T cell receptor beta chain sequence. Its antigen is not yet known. Nothing much larger sits one base from this clone, and base qualities are not available. The germline V end is reduced by 3 bases and the J end by 5 bases; junction bases left unmatched: 6. Taken from cysteine to phenylalanine, the CDR3 has 16 residues. Of the read, only the CDR3 DNA is kept; its 48 bases are in frame from base 1. Sequences SGHVS (CDR1) and FQNEAQ (CDR2) are obtained from the germline V gene. The study was a case-control design nested within a healthcare worker cohort in London, UK, with weekly nasopharyngeal swab PCR tests and blood sampling. Between 23 and 31 March 2020, the week of the UK lockdown, healthcare workers were enrolled and then followed up weekly for as long as 16 weeks. This record belongs to a study of early T cells in non-severe SARS-CoV-2 infection (dated by TCRdb to the early 2020s). Some background on the complete study: Because TCR sequencing relied on bulk RNA taken from unsorted whole blood, pairing of alpha and beta chains was not possible. On the study overall, not on this receptor specifically: VDJdb matching was skewed toward anti-spike CD8 responses, so virus-specific expansions were likely underestimated and private and CD4 specificities were missed.

The method behind the library was 5' RACE. Instrument on record: NextSeq 500. To correct for sequencing error and PCR bias, the TCR library protocol tagged individual cDNA molecules with unique molecular identifiers. Sequencing covered both TCR alpha and beta chains, and within each sample the abundances of alpha and beta sequences were tightly co-correlated. Under the source paper's analysis protocol: V gene, J gene and CDR3 annotation of TCR sequences was performed with Decombinator V4. Expanded TCRs were defined as changing significantly between any two time points under a Poisson model with p below 0.0001. TCR abundances were normalised to the total number of TCRs sequenced per sample and expressed as counts per million. MAIT TCRs were defined by TRAV1-2 paired with TRAJ12, TRAJ20 or TRAJ33, and iNKT TCRs by TRAV10 paired with TRAJ18. VDJdb, accessed 1 November 2021, was searched for CMV, EBV and SARS-CoV-2 annotated TCRs, excluding TCRs annotated for multiple antigens. TCRdb reran the public reads through fastp at Q25 and MiXCR, keeping productive beta chains. Each CDR3 protein gets just one entry, which takes the most common genes and DNA from the rows behind it. The authors' filters were not applied to this entry. The sample records about 52,000 distinct CDR3 sequences, more than 9.5% of which are singletons. Approximately 13% of the sample belongs to the ten largest clones.

Sequencing used whole blood. The sequence joins TRBV7-8 to TRBJ2-1, and 11 junction bases match TRBD2. This TCR came from an adult who was a healthcare worker with PCR-confirmed SARS-CoV-2 infection or an uninfected control (not recorded which). The nucleotides read TGTGCCAGCAGCTTCACTAGCGGGGGACCCAACAATGAGCAGTTCTTC. Its coded protein is CASSFTSGGPNNEQFF.